Listed here is a single T cell receptor (beta chain). The data were obtained in a study of OX40 agonist ivuxolimab in advanced cancers. The table came from immunoSEQ multiplex PCR; TCRdb's copy has only in-frame clones and leaves some out. The sample lists approximately 7,000 clones, 74% occurring once. Exclusion of a patient followed from autoimmune disease history or systemic immunosuppression. Drawing of blood for sampling happened at baseline, at cycle 4 day 1, and at cycle 7 day 1. This CDR3 has 15 amino acids. CDR1 and CDR2 (germline): SGDLS, YYNGEE. Trimming pared 6 bases from V and 7 bases from J, leaving 19 bases between.

This clonotype was sampled from an adult with an advanced solid tumor such as melanoma, head and neck, liver or kidney cancer. The rearrangement links TRBV9 to TRBJ2-2; D is perhaps TRBD2 (7 bases). Sequences were derived from CD4+ or CD8+ T cells sorted from blood, sampled in a trial of the OX40 agonist ivuxolimab. The CDR3 reads CASNPGGPWDGELFF. The CDR3 coding sequence is TGTGCCAGCAACCCGGGGGGCCCGTGGGACGGGGAGCTGTTTTTT.